This paragraph covers one T cell receptor (beta chain) sequence. Its antigen remains unidentified. The data were taken from a study of OX40 agonist ivuxolimab in advanced cancers. Clones were read by immunoSEQ multiplex PCR, and TCRdb kept only the in-frame ones, dropping some. The sample includes 68,000 or so clones, around four fifths of them seen just once. Germline V lookup: CDR1 PRHDT, CDR2 FYEKMQ (reference sequence). V was shortened by 6 bases and J by 4 bases, with 14 bases between the two germline ends. CDR3 length: 14 amino acids. Study findings and constraints: Both blood CD4+ and CD8+ T cells showed clonal growth by week 6 at 0.1 to 3.0 mg/kg.

The receptor comes from an adult with an advanced solid tumor such as melanoma, head and neck, liver or kidney cancer. This chain links TRBV13 with TRBJ2-3; D is undetermined. The sequences come from CD4+ or CD8+ T cells sorted from blood, collected in a trial of the OX40 agonist ivuxolimab. The CDR3 reads CASSRLLGSDTQYF. The CDR3 coding sequence is TGTGCCAGCAGTCGTCTCCTGGGATCAGATACGCAGTATTTT.